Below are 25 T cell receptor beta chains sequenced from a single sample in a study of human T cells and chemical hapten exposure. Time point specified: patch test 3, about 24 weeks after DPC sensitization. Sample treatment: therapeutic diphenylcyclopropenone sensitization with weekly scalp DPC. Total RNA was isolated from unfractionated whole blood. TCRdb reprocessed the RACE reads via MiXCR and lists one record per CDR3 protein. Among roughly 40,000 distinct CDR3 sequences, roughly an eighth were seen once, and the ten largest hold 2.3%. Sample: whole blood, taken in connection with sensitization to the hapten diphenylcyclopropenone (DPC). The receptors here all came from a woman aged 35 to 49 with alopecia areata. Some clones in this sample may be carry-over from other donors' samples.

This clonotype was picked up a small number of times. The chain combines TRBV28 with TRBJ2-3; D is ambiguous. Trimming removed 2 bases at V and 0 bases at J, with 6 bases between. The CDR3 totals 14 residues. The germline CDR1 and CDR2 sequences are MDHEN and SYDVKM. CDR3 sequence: CASSLRRSTDTQYF. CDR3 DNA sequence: TGTGCCAGCAGTTTACGGCGGAGCACAGATACGCAGTATTTT.

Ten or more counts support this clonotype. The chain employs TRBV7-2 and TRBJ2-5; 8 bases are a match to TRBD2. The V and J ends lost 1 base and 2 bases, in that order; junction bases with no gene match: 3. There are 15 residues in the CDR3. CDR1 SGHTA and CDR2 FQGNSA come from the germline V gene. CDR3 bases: TGTGCCAGCAGCTTAGATGCGGGGGGACAAGAGACCCAGTACTTC. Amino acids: CASSLDAGGQETQYF. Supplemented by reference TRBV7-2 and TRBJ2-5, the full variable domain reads GAGVSQSPSNKVTEKGKDVELRCDPISGHTALYWYRQSLGQGLEFLIYFQGNSAPDKSGLPSDRFSAERTGGSVSTLTIQRTQQEDSAVYLCASSLDAGGQETQYFGPGTRLLVL.

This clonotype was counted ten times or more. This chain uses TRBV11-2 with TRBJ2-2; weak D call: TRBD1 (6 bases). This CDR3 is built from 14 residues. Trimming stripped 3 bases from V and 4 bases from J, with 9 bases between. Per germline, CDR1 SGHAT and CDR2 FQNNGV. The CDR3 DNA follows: TGTGCCAGCAGCTTGCAGGGGAGCACCGGGGAGCTGTTTTTT. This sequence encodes CASSLQGSTGELFF.

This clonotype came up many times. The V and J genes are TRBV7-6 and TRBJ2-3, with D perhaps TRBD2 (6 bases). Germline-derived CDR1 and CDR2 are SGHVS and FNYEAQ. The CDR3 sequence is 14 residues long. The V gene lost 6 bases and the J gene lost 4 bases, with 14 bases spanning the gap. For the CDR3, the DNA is TGTGCCAGCAGGCGGGGCGGGGAATCAGATACGCAGTATTTT. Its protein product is CASRRGGESDTQYF.

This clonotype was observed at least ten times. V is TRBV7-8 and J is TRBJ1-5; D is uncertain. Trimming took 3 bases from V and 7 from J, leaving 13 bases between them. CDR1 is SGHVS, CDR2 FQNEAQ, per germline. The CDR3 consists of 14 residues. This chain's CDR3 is CASSFVGGNQPQHF. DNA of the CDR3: TGTGCCAGCAGCTTTGTGGGAGGGAACCAGCCCCAGCATTTT.

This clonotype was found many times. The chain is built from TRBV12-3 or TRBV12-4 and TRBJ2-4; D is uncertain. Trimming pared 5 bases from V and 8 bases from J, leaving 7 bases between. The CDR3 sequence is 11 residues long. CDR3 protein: CASSHEDIQYF. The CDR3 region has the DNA TGTGCCAGCAGTCACGAGGACATTCAGTACTTC.

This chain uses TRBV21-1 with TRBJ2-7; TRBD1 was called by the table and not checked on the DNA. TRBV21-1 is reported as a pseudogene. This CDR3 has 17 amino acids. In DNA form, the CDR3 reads TGTGCCAGCAGCAAGTGTCATACCGGGACAGGGGTTTACGAGCAGTACTTC. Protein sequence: CASSKCHTGTGVYEQYF.

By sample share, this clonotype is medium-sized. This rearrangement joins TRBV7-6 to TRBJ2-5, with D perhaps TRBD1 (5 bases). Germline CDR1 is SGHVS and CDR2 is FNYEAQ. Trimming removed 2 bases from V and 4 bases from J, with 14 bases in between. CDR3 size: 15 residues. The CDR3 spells CASSLIGDFLETQYF. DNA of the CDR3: TGTGCCAGCAGCTTAATAGGGGATTTTTTAGAGACCCAGTACTTC.

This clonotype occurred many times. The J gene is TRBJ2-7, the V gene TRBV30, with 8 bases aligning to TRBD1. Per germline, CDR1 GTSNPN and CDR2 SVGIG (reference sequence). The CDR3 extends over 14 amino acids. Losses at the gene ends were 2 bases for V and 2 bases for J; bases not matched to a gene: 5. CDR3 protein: CAWSSRTGPYEQYF. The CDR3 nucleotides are TGTGCCTGGAGTTCGAGGACAGGGCCCTACGAGCAGTACTTC.

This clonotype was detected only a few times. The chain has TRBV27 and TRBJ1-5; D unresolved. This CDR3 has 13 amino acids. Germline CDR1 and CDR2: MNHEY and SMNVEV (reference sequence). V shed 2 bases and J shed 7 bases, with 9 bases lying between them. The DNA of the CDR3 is TGTGCCAGCAGTTTAACCCAGGAGCAGCCCCAGCATTTT. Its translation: CASSLTQEQPQHF.

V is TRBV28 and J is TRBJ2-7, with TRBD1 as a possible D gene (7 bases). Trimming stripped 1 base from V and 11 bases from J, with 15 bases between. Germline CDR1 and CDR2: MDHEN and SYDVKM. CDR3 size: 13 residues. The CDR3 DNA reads TGTGCCAGCAGTTTATCGCGGGACGGACAGGAGTACTTC. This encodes CASSLSRDGQEYF.

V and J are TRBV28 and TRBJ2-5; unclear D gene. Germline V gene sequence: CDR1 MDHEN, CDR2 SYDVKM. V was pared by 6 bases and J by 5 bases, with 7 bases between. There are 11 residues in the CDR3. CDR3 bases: TGTGCCAGCAGGGCCTCGGAGACCCAGTACTTC. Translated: CASRASETQYF. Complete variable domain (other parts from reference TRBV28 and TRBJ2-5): DVKVTQSSRYLVKRTGEKVFLECVQDMDHENMFWYRQDPGLGLRLIYFSYDVKMKEKGDIPEGYSVSREKKERFSLILESASTNQTSMYLCASRASETQYFGPGTRLLVL.

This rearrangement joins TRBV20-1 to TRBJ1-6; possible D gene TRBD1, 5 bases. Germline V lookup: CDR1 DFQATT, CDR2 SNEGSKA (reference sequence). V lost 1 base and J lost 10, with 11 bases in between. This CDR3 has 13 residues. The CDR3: CSARGDQFSPLHF. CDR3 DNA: TGCAGTGCTAGAGGGGACCAATTCTCACCCCTCCACTTT.

In nucleotides, the CDR3 is TGTGCCAGCAGCTGGACTAGCGGGAGAATCAATGAGCAGTTCTTC. It translates to CASSWTSGRINEQFF. J is TRBJ2-1 and V is TRBV5-6; 13 bases are shared with TRBD2. From germline, CDR1 is SGHDT and CDR2 YYEEEE. The CDR3 covers 15 residues. The ends lost 3 bases at V and 6 bases at J; junction bases unmatched: 3.

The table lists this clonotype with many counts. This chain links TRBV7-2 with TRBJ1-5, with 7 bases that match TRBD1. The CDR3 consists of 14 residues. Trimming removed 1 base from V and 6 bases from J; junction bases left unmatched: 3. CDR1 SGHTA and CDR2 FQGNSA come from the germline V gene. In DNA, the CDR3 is TGTGCCAGCAGCTTAGGACAGGGAGGTCAGCCCCAGCATTTT. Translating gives CASSLGQGGQPQHF. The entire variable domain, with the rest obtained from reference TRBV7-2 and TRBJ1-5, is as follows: GAGVSQSPSNKVTEKGKDVELRCDPISGHTALYWYRQSLGQGLEFLIYFQGNSAPDKSGLPSDRFSAERTGGSVSTLTIQRTQQEDSAVYLCASSLGQGGQPQHFGDGTRLSIL.

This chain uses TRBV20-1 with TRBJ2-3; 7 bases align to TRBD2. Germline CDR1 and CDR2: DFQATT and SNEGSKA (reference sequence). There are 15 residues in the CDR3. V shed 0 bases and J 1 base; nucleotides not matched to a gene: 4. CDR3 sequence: CSARDILAGTDTQYF. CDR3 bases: TGCAGTGCTAGAGATATCCTAGCGGGCACAGATACGCAGTATTTT.

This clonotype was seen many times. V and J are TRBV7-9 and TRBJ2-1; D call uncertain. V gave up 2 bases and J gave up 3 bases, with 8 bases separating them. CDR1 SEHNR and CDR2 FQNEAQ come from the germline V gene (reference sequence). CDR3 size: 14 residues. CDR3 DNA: TGTGCCAGCAGCTTACGGACGAACTACAATGAGCAGTTCTTC. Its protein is CASSLRTNYNEQFF.

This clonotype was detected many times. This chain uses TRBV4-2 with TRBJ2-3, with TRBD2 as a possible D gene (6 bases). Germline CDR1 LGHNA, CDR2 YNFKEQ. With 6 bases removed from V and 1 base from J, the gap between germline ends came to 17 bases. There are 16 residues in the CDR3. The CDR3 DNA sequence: TGTGCCAGCAGTCGATTTCGACTAGAGGGCACAGATACGCAGTATTTT. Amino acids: CASSRFRLEGTDTQYF.

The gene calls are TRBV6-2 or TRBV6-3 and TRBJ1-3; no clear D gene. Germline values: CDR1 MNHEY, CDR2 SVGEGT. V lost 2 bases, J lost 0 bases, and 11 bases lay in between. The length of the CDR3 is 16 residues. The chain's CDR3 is CASSYRGRTSGNTIYF. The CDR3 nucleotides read TGTGCCAGCAGTTACCGTGGACGGACCTCTGGAAACACCATATATTTT.

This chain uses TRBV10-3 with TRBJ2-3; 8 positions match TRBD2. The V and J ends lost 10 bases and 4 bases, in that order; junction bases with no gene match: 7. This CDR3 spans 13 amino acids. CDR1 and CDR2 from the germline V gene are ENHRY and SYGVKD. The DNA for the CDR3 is TGTGCCACCGGCGGGGGGACCGCAGATACGCAGTATTTT. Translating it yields CATGGGTADTQYF.

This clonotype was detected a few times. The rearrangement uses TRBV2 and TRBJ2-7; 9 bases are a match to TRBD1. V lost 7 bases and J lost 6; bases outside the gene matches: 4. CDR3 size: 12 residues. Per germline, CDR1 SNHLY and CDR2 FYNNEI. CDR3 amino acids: CASTRDRVEQYF. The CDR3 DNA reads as TGTGCCAGCACTAGGGACAGGGTCGAGCAGTACTTC.

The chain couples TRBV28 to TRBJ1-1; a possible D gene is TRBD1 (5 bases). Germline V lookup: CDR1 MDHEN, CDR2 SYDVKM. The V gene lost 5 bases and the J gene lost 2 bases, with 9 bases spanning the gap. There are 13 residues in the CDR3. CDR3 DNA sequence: TGTGCCAGCAGTAGCCGGGACAACACTGAAGCTTTCTTT. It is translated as CASSSRDNTEAFF.

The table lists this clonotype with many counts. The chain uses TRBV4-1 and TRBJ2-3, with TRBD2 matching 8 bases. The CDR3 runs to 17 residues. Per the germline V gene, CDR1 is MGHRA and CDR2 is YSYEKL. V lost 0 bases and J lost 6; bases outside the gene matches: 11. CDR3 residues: CASSQDRNGGAWDTQYF. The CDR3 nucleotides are TGCGCCAGCAGCCAAGATCGGAACGGGGGGGCTTGGGATACGCAGTATTTT.

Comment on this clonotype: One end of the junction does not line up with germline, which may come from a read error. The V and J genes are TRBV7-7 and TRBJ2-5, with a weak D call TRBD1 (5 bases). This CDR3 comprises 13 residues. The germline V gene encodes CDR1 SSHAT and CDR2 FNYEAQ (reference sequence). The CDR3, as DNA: TGTGCTAGCAGCTTAGACGTCCAGGGGACCCAGTACTTC. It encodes CASSLDVQGTQYF.

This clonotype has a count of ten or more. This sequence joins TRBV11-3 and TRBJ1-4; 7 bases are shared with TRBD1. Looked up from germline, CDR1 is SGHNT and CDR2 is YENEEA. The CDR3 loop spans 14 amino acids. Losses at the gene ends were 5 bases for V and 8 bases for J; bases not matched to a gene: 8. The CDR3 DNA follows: TGTGCCAGCAGCCTTGACAGGGCGAGCGAAAAACTGTTTTTT. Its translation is CASSLDRASEKLFF. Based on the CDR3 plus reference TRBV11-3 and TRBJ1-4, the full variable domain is EAGVVQSPRYKIIEKKQPVAFWCNPISGHNTLYWYLQNLGQGPELLIRYENEEAVDDSQLPKDRFSAERLKGVDSTLKIQPAELGDSAVYLCASSLDRASEKLFFGSGTQLSVL.